This TCR beta chain was sequenced during a study of blood T cell repertoires in COVID-19. Looking at the study overall: In each case, the material was cDNA or gDNA derived from T cells, B-cell-depleted T cells, or PBMCs.

Assay: immunoSEQ multiplex PCR; the TCRdb copy retains only in-frame clones and omits some. The sample contains around 100,000 clones, about 90% of which appear only once. The CDR3 consists of 13 residues. Trimming left V 2 bases short and J 5 bases short, with 9 bases between. Germline V CDR1 and CDR2: MDHEN, SYDVKM. The chain links TRBV28 to TRBJ2-5, with D possibly matching TRBD1 (6 bases). This TCR was recovered from a man aged 50-60 years with acute or convalescent COVID-19. The sequencing input was peripheral blood. The CDR3 loop reads CASSLGGAETQYF. CDR3 nucleotide sequence: TGTGCCAGCAGTTTAGGGGGCGCCGAGACCCAGTACTTC.